The source of this T cell receptor beta chain is a study of cytomegalovirus exposure and HLA in healthy donors. Study at large: T cells numbering around 170 million yielded around 120 million unique TCR beta sequences in an earlier analysis.

The CDR3 runs to 15 residues. The ends lost 3 bases at V and 4 bases at J; junction bases unmatched: 2. Germline V gene lookup returns CDR1 SGHRS and CDR2 YFSETQ. This PCR relied on a set of 60 Vbeta primers and 13 Jbeta primers. Per the original methods: In a later analysis, approximately 80 million unique TCR beta chains included roughly 11 million shared by two or more donors. This table comes from immunoSEQ multiplex PCR, and its TCRdb copy is limited to in-frame clones, with some not included. V, J and clone size are taken as reported in that table, and D and trimming were inferred from the DNA itself. The top ten clones hold about 1.9% of a sample with some 84,000 clones, around 77% of them seen once. This clone has a count of ten or more.

Sequenced: PBMCs. The chain employs TRBV5-1 and TRBJ2-1; 12 positions match TRBD2. The sequence was collected from a boy younger than 18 in good health and CMV-seronegative. CDR3 sequence: CASSSGLAGYNEQFF. The CDR3 coding sequence is TGCGCCAGCAGCTCCGGACTAGCGGGGTACAATGAGCAGTTCTTC.